Below are 31 T cell receptor beta chains sequenced from a single sample in a study of cytomegalovirus exposure and HLA in healthy donors. With 60 Vbeta and 13 Jbeta primers, the PCR was carried out. Data came from immunoSEQ multiplex PCR; TCRdb stores just in-frame clones and leaves some out. The table lists tens of thousands of clones, around 84% of them singletons. The material sequenced was PBMCs. These receptors all come from a woman in her forties in good health and CMV-seropositive.

The CDR3 region is CASSLKLMNTEAFF. In nucleotides, the CDR3 is TGTGCCAGCAGCTTAAAGCTGATGAACACTGAAGCTTTCTTT. The genes are TRBV7-2 and TRBJ1-1; D remains ambiguous. The V end lost 2 bases, the J end lost 0 bases, and 7 bases lay between the germline ends. The CDR3 runs 14 residues. The germline V gene has CDR1 SGHTA and CDR2 FQGNSA.

V gene TRBV2 combines with J gene TRBJ1-5; D is unclear. Trimming took 6 bases from V and 3 from J, leaving 12 bases between them. Germline loops: CDR1 SNHLY, CDR2 FYNNEI. There are 14 residues in the CDR3. CDR3 region: CASSVRGPNQPQHF. CDR3 bases: TGTGCCAGCAGCGTTCGGGGTCCCAATCAGCCCCAGCATTTT.

The rearrangement uses TRBV6-5 and TRBJ1-1; D is unclear. V was shortened by 1 base and J by 3 bases, with 6 bases between the two germline ends. Germline values: CDR1 MNHEY, CDR2 SVGAGI. This CDR3 has 13 residues. The CDR3 nucleotides read TGTGCCAGCAGTTACTGGCAGGACACTGAAGCTTTCTTT. It is translated as CASSYWQDTEAFF.

This clone is a singleton in its sample. V and J are TRBV11-2 and TRBJ2-1; the D gene is possibly TRBD1 (6 bases). CDR1 is SGHAT, CDR2 FQNNGV, per germline. The V end was cut by 7 bases, the J end by 2 bases, with 15 bases between. This CDR3 is 15 amino acids long. CDR3 sequence reads: CASTDHRVAYNEQFF. The CDR3 DNA reads as TGTGCCAGCACCGATCACAGGGTTGCCTACAATGAGCAGTTCTTC.

CDR3 bases: TGTGCCAGCAGTGAAGACGGCGGGCCCGGGGAGCTGTTTTTT. This encodes CASSEDGGPGELFF. The chain joins TRBV6-4 to TRBJ2-2; D possibly corresponds to TRBD2 (5 bases). V was cut by 3 bases and J by 6 bases, with 11 bases left in between. Per the germline V gene, CDR1 is MRHNA and CDR2 is SNTAGT. CDR3 length equals 14 residues.

V gene TRBV7-9 combines with J gene TRBJ1-5, with D possibly being TRBD1 (5 bases). The CDR3 runs to 16 residues. Germline loops: CDR1 SEHNR, CDR2 FQNEAQ (reference sequence). The V end lost 5 bases, the J end lost 3 bases, and 17 bases lay between the germline ends. The CDR3 coding sequence is TGTGCCAGCAGCCCCACACGGGGGGTGTTCAATCAGCCCCAGCATTTT. Translating gives CASSPTRGVFNQPQHF.

This clone has only one observation. This sequence joins TRBV10-1 and TRBJ2-3; 10 nucleotides agree with TRBD1. CDR3 size: 17 residues. V was pared by 7 bases and J by 3 bases, with 13 bases of the junction left unmatched. Looked up from germline, CDR1 is WNHNN and CDR2 is SYGVQD (reference sequence). The CDR3 DNA follows: TGCGCCAGCATTGGGACAGGGGACATCCTCCTGACAGATACGCAGTATTTT. Translating gives CASIGTGDILLTDTQYF.

The table lists this clone with a few counts. The chain recombines TRBV11-3 with TRBJ2-1; possible D gene TRBD2, 5 bases. The CDR3 runs to 14 residues. Germline assignment: CDR1 SGHNT and CDR2 YENEEA. The germline V and J ends were trimmed by 1 base and 5 bases, with 9 bases remaining between them. The CDR3, as DNA: TGTGCCAGCAGCTTAGTTCGAGGGAACAATGAGCAGTTCTTC. The encoded protein is CASSLVRGNNEQFF.

The V gene is TRBV19, the J gene TRBJ1-1; D remains unclear. Germline CDR1 is LNHDA and CDR2 is SQIVND (reference sequence). V lost 4 bases and J 3 bases, leaving 12 bases between the germline ends. The CDR3 is 14 amino acids. In DNA, the CDR3 is TGTGCCAGTAGTAGCCGAGACGGGTACACTGAAGCTTTCTTT. Amino acid sequence: CASSSRDGYTEAFF.

The table lists this clone with a few counts. V and J are TRBV18 and TRBJ2-6, with TRBD1 matching over 8 bases. The CDR3 is 15 amino acids. The V gene end was trimmed by 6 bases and the J gene end by 2 bases; junction bases not matched to a gene: 3. CDR1 is KGHSH and CDR2 is LQKENI in the germline V gene. The CDR3 protein is CASSEQGAGANVLTF. The CDR3, as DNA: TGTGCCAGCTCGGAACAGGGGGCTGGGGCCAACGTCCTGACTTTC.

V and J are TRBV5-1 and TRBJ2-2, with 13 positions matching TRBD2. CDR3 length: 15 amino acids. Trimming cost V 4 bases and J 4 bases; bases outside gene matches: 1. CDR1 is SGHRS, CDR2 YFSETQ, per germline. This CDR3 reads CASSGTSGVTGELFF. Written as DNA, the CDR3 is TGCGCCAGCAGCGGGACTAGCGGGGTCACCGGGGAGCTGTTTTTT.

This clone was picked up one time. The chain combines TRBV5-4 with TRBJ1-6, with 8 bases fitting TRBD1. This CDR3 region has 14 residues. V was clipped by 7 bases and J by 6 bases; unmatched bases: 6. Germline V CDR1 and CDR2: SGHNT, YYREEE (reference sequence). CDR3 amino acids: CASFRTGSNSPLHF. In nucleotides, the CDR3 is TGTGCCAGCTTTAGGACAGGGTCTAATTCACCCCTCCACTTT.

V gene TRBV6-5 combines with J gene TRBJ1-6; 7 nucleotides agree with TRBD1. The CDR3 length is 15 residues. In germline, CDR1 is MNHEY, CDR2 SVGAGI. V dropped 5 bases and J dropped 7; count of bases not matched to a gene: 8. CDR3 sequence reads: CASSPLGTENSPLHF. CDR3 sequence (DNA): TGTGCCAGCAGTCCCCTCGGGACAGAAAATTCACCCCTCCACTTT.

V gene TRBV27 combines with J gene TRBJ2-1, with TRBD1 identical over 11 bases. After removal of 5 bases from V and 3 bases from J, the junction contained 3 bases not matched to a gene. Germline CDR1 and CDR2: MNHEY and SMNVEV (reference sequence). This CDR3 spans 15 amino acids. The CDR3 loop is CASSEGTGGYNEQFF. CDR3 sequence (DNA): TGTGCCAGCAGTGAAGGGACAGGGGGCTACAATGAGCAGTTCTTC.

V is TRBV28 and J is TRBJ2-1, with unresolved D. Germline CDR1 is MDHEN and CDR2 is SYDVKM. CDR3 length: 12 amino acids. The V end was cut by 4 bases, the J end by 7 bases, with 8 bases between. In DNA, the CDR3 is TGTGCCAGCAGTTATTTGAGGAATGAGCAGTTCTTC. This codes for CASSYLRNEQFF.

The genes are TRBV15 and TRBJ2-6; perhaps TRBD1 as D (5 bases). Germline CDR1 LNHNV, CDR2 YYDKDF (reference sequence). CDR3 length: 16 residues. The V end lost 0 bases, the J end lost 0 bases, and 6 bases lay between the germline ends. In nucleotides, the CDR3 is TGTGCCACCAGCAGAGACCAGGGCTCTGGGGCCAACGTCCTGACTTTC. Translated: CATSRDQGSGANVLTF.

The chain uses TRBV7-2 and TRBJ2-7; 9 bases agree with TRBD2. Germline-derived CDR1 and CDR2 are SGHTA and FQGNSA. The V segment lost 4 bases and the J segment 6 bases; nucleotides outside the gene matches: 4. The CDR3 runs to 13 residues. This CDR3 is CASSSSGRIEQYF. The DNA of the CDR3 is TGTGCCAGCAGCTCCAGCGGGAGGATCGAGCAGTACTTC.

The genes are TRBV6-6 and TRBJ2-3, with D possibly TRBD2 on 6 matching bases. The V and J ends lost 2 bases and 14 bases respectively, with 14 bases between them. Germline V CDR1 and CDR2: MNHNY, SVGAGI (reference sequence). The CDR3 runs 12 residues. The CDR3 sequence is CASSYRTTQPYF. The CDR3 bases are TGTGCCAGCAGTTACAGGACTACCCAACCGTATTTT.

The chain employs TRBV18 and TRBJ2-7; 7 bases agree with TRBD1. The germline V gene has CDR1 KGHSH and CDR2 LQKENI. This CDR3 contains 15 residues. V trimming: 4 bases; J trimming: 5 bases; junction bases outside the gene matches: 11. The CDR3 DNA follows: TGTGCCAGCTCACTTCCGGGACAGTGGAGAAACGAGCAGTACTTC. This gives the protein CASSLPGQWRNEQYF.

This clone was seen only once. The V call is TRBV7-9, the J call TRBJ2-5; D gene ambiguous. The CDR3 consists of 11 residues. The V end lost 5 bases, the J end lost 5 bases, and 6 bases lay between the germline ends. From germline, CDR1 is SEHNR and CDR2 FQNEAQ (reference sequence). The CDR3 bases are TGTGCCAGCAGCCCTTCGGAGACCCAGTACTTC. This gives the protein CASSPSETQYF.

This chain uses TRBV7-8 with TRBJ2-2, with a weak D call TRBD2 (6 bases). CDR1 is SGHVS, CDR2 FQNEAQ, per germline. The CDR3 sequence is 15 residues long. V was trimmed by 5 bases and J by 3 bases, leaving 13 bases between them. CDR3 region: CASSPPGGYTGELFF. The CDR3 bases are TGTGCCAGCAGCCCCCCCGGGGGTTACACCGGGGAGCTGTTTTTT.

This sequence joins TRBV29-1 and TRBJ2-7, with D possibly TRBD1 on 5 matching bases. V was clipped by 0 bases and J by 5 bases, with 8 bases between them. Germline V gives CDR1 SQVTM, CDR2 ANQGSEA. This CDR3 spans 12 amino acids. This chain's CDR3 is CSVEDAGNEQYF. In nucleotides, the CDR3 is TGCAGCGTTGAAGATGCAGGGAACGAGCAGTACTTC.

This chain links TRBV5-1 with TRBJ2-5; 12 nucleotides align to TRBD2. Per the germline V gene, CDR1 is SGHRS and CDR2 is YFSETQ. The CDR3 loop spans 18 amino acids. V gave up 4 bases and J gave up 4 bases; unmatched junction bases: 14. CDR3 nucleotides: TGCGCCAGCAGCCCTGGGTGGGGAAGACTAGCGGGAGCAGAGACCCAGTACTTC. Encoded protein: CASSPGWGRLAGAETQYF.

V gene TRBV28 combines with J gene TRBJ2-1; 7 positions agree with TRBD2. V shed 2 bases and J 0 bases; nucleotides not matched to a gene: 1. The germline CDR1 and CDR2 sequences are MDHEN and SYDVKM. The CDR3 totals 15 residues. In DNA, the CDR3 is TGTGCCAGCAGTTTAGGGGAGGGCTCCTACAATGAGCAGTTCTTC. It encodes CASSLGEGSYNEQFF.

The CDR3 DNA is TGTGCCAGCAGCGCGGCTCCGGGACTAGCTTCCTCCCAGTACTTC. Amino acids: CASSAAPGLASSQYF. This chain links TRBV9 with TRBJ2-5; 9 bases line up with TRBD2. The germline V gene encodes CDR1 SGDLS and CDR2 YYNGEE. J was trimmed by 9 bases and V by 3 bases; bases with no gene match: 12. This CDR3 comprises 15 residues.

The chain couples TRBV9 to TRBJ2-3; 10 bases align to TRBD2. The V gene end was trimmed by 5 bases and the J gene end by 6 bases; junction bases not matched to a gene: 12. The CDR3 is 16 amino acids. Looked up from germline, CDR1 is SGDLS and CDR2 is YYNGEE. In DNA, the CDR3 is TGTGCCAGCAGTAGTCTAGCGGGAGCCCCCGCGGATACGCAGTATTTT. This sequence encodes CASSSLAGAPADTQYF.

This clone was counted a single time. An end of the junction differs from the germline gene, which may be a read error. The J gene is TRBJ1-2, the V gene TRBV28, with D tentatively TRBD1 (6 bases). Germline V gene lookup returns CDR1 MDHEN and CDR2 SYDVKM. This CDR3 is 16 amino acids long. CDR3: CASSNMETIPRQDWYF. CDR3 bases: TGTGCCAGCAGCAACATGGAAACAATCCCCAGACAGGACTGGTATTTC.

The J gene is TRBJ2-2, the V gene TRBV2; TRBD2 aligns across 11 bases. From germline, CDR1 is SNHLY and CDR2 FYNNEI. The CDR3 covers 18 residues. After removal of 2 bases from V and 6 bases from J, the junction contained 11 bases not matched to a gene. The DNA for the CDR3 is TGTGCCAGCAGTGAAATTCGAACTAGCGGGAGTTCGGCCGGGGAGCTGTTTTTT. Amino acids: CASSEIRTSGSSAGELFF. Drawing the rest from reference TRBV2 and TRBJ2-2, the complete variable domain is EPEVTQTPSHQVTQMGQEVILRCVPISNHLYFYWYRQILGQKVEFLVSFYNNEISEKSEIFDDQFSVERPDGSNFTLKIRSTKLEDSAMYFCASSEIRTSGSSAGELFFGEGSRLTVL.

This CDR3 reads CASSFTRGGETQYF. The CDR3, as DNA: TGTGCCAGCAGCTTTACCAGGGGTGGGGAGACCCAGTACTTC. The chain couples TRBV7-3 to TRBJ2-5; tentative D call: TRBD1 (6 bases). The CDR3 runs to 14 residues. Germline CDR1 reads SGHTA; CDR2 reads FQGTGA. V was clipped by 3 bases and J by 5 bases, with 13 bases between them.

The chain has TRBV11-2 and TRBJ2-7; D gene ambiguous. This CDR3 is built from 14 residues. V was clipped by 8 bases and J by 7 bases, with 21 bases between them. Germline-derived CDR1 and CDR2 are SGHAT and FQNNGV. The CDR3 loop reads CASEYQRRIGEQYF. In nucleotides, the CDR3 is TGTGCCAGCGAGTACCAGCGTCGGATCGGAGAGCAGTACTTC.

The V gene is TRBV4-3, the J gene TRBJ1-1; tentatively, D is TRBD1 (6 bases). CDR1 is LGHNA, CDR2 YSLEER, per germline. The CDR3 has 14 residues. Deletions cut 5 bases from V and 5 bases from J, with 15 bases between. The CDR3 region is CASSGRGGRTEAFF. DNA of the CDR3: TGCGCCAGCAGCGGAAGGGGGGGTAGGACTGAAGCTTTCTTT.